This record concerns one T cell receptor (beta chain) sequence. How the authors handled the data: The assay estimated nucleated cells by amplifying reference gene primers. Only in-frame clones appear in the TCRdb table, and some are missing; sequencing was by immunoSEQ multiplex PCR. Clonal size and the V and J genes are those of that table, whereas D and trimming came from the DNA. The data contain 120,000 or so clones, 81% of them singletons. This sample was included in a study of blood T cell repertoires in COVID-19. Across the whole study: Sources were T cells, B-cell-depleted T cells, or PBMCs; the material itself was cDNA or gDNA.

J gave up 1 base and V 8 bases, and 12 bases lay outside the gene matches. Germline CDR1 reads ENHRY; CDR2 reads SYGVKD. This CDR3 region has 17 residues. This sequence originates from a man aged 30-40 years with COVID-19, enrolled during active disease. Sequenced material: peripheral blood. The V and J genes are TRBV10-3 and TRBJ2-1; 9 positions agree with TRBD2. The CDR3 sequence is CAISGGSGGLSYNEQFF. The CDR3 DNA reads TGTGCCATCTCCGGAGGTAGCGGGGGCCTTTCCTACAATGAGCAGTTCTTC.